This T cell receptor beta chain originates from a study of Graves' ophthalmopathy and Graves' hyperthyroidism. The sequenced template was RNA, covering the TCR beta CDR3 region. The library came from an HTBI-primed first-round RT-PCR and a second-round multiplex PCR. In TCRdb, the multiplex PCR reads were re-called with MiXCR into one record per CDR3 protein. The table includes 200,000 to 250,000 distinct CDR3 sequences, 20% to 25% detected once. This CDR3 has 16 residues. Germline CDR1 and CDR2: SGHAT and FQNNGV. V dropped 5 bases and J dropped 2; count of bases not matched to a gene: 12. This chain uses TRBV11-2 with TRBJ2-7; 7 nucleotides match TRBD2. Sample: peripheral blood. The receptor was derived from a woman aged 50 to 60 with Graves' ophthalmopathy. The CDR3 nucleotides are TGTGCCAGCAGCCCTCTAGGTATGGGGAGGGCCTACGAGCAGTACTTC. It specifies CASSPLGMGRAYEQYF. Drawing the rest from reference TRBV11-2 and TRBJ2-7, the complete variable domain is EAGVAQSPRYKIIEKRQSVAFWCNPISGHATLYWYQQILGQGPKLLIQFQNNGVVDDSQLPKDRFSAERLKGVDSTLKIQPAKLEDSAVYLCASSPLGMGRAYEQYFGPGTRLTVT.